Following are 29 T cell receptor beta chains from one sample sequenced in a study of PD-L1 blockade in urothelial cancer. The time point denotes: pretreatment peripheral blood. The method was immunoSEQ multiplex PCR; TCRdb's version includes in-frame clones alone and lacks a portion of them. The sample holds 60,000 to 70,000 clones, 81% seen once. Sequencing was performed on PBMCs, taken around atezolizumab (anti-PD-L1) treatment. The receptors come from an older man with urothelial cancer.

The chain combines TRBV11-3 with TRBJ2-1, with D unresolved. With 0 bases removed from V and 8 bases from J, the gap between germline ends came to 5 bases. The length of the CDR3 is 12 residues. Germline CDR1 is SGHNT and CDR2 is YENEEA. The CDR3 nucleotides read TGTGCCAGCAGCTTAGATTTCGATGAGCAGTTCTTC. It encodes CASSLDFDEQFF.

The rearrangement joins TRBV7-8 to TRBJ2-2, with 9 bases identical to TRBD1. Germline V gives CDR1 SGHVS, CDR2 FQNEAQ. The CDR3 consists of 16 residues. Trimming at V came to 6 bases and at J to 3 bases, leaving 8 bases not matched to a gene. The DNA of the CDR3 is TGTGCCAGCAGTCACCGGGACAGGGTTTACACCGGGGAGCTGTTTTTT. Translation: CASSHRDRVYTGELFF.

The CDR3: CASSRTGSVTEAFF. DNA of the CDR3: TGTGCCAGTAGTCGGACAGGGAGCGTTACTGAAGCTTTCTTT. This chain connects TRBV19 to TRBJ1-1; 8 bases match TRBD1. Per the germline V gene, CDR1 is LNHDA and CDR2 is SQIVND (reference sequence). The CDR3 spans 14 residues. Trimming took 5 bases from V and 5 from J; bases not matched to a gene: 7.

The V call is TRBV10-3, the J call TRBJ1-4, with TRBD1 matching 7 bases. CDR1 is ENHRY, CDR2 SYGVKD, per germline. Trimming cost V 4 bases and J 4 bases; bases outside gene matches: 9. This CDR3 spans 16 amino acids. CDR3 sequence: CAISAGRDRDNEKLFF. DNA of the CDR3: TGTGCCATCAGTGCTGGCCGGGACAGAGATAATGAAAAACTGTTTTTT.

The chain uses TRBV6-5 and TRBJ1-2, with 8 bases aligning to TRBD1. From germline, CDR1 is MNHEY and CDR2 SVGAGI. Trimming took 2 bases from V and 4 from J; bases not matched to a gene: 9. CDR3 length: 16 residues. As DNA, the CDR3 is TGTGCCAGCAGTTACACCGCCCTAACAGGGGGCTATGGCTACACCTTC. It yields the protein CASSYTALTGGYGYTF.

The V call is TRBV19, the J call TRBJ1-4; 7 bases are shared with TRBD1. V gave up 7 bases and J gave up 6 bases; unmatched junction bases: 8. The germline V gene encodes CDR1 LNHDA and CDR2 SQIVND (reference sequence). This CDR3 is 14 amino acids long. This CDR3 is CASTATGQDEKLFF. The CDR3 DNA reads TGTGCCAGTACCGCGACAGGGCAAGATGAAAAACTGTTTTTT.

This clone was detected once. This sequence joins TRBV29-1 and TRBJ1-1; D uncertain. CDR3 length equals 12 residues. CDR1 is SQVTM, CDR2 ANQGSEA, per germline. Trimming pared 4 bases from V and 5 bases from J, leaving 11 bases between. The CDR3: CSVGEVGTEAFF. In DNA form, the CDR3 reads TGCAGCGTTGGCGAGGTTGGAACTGAAGCTTTCTTT.

This clone was counted once. The chain joins TRBV4-2 to TRBJ2-3; 13 positions match TRBD2. V was clipped by 3 bases and J by 4 bases; unmatched bases: 4. CDR3 length equals 16 residues. The germline V gene has CDR1 LGHNA and CDR2 YNFKEQ. In DNA form, the CDR3 reads TGTGCCAGCAGCCAGCGGACTAGCGGGAGCCCAGATACGCAGTATTTT. Translation gives CASSQRTSGSPDTQYF.

The genes are TRBV7-2 and TRBJ2-5; a possible D gene is TRBD2 (7 bases). The CDR3 is made up of 16 amino acids. Trimming pared 0 bases from V and 4 bases from J, leaving 15 bases between. Germline V gene sequence: CDR1 SGHTA, CDR2 FQGNSA. The CDR3 nucleotides are TGTGCCAGCAGCTTAGCGCGAGGGGGAGGGGCAGAGACCCAGTACTTC. Translating it yields CASSLARGGGAETQYF.

The V and J genes are TRBV4-2 and TRBJ1-2; D uncertain. V shed 4 bases and J shed 7 bases, with 16 bases lying between them. Germline V gene data show CDR1 as LGHNA and CDR2 as YNFKEQ. This CDR3 contains 14 residues. The CDR3 here is CASSLPREPGGYTF. The CDR3 nucleotides read TGTGCCAGCAGCCTCCCTAGGGAGCCTGGTGGCTACACCTTC.

V usage is TRBV7-3 and J usage is TRBJ1-1, with no clear D. Deletions cut 4 bases from V and 1 base from J, with 7 bases between. This CDR3 is built from 13 residues. Germline CDR1 SGHTA, CDR2 FQGTGA. The CDR3 region has the DNA TGTGCCAGCAGCTCAGACTCGAACACTGAAGCTTTCTTT. It codes for CASSSDSNTEAFF.

The chain joins TRBV11-1 to TRBJ2-2; D may be TRBD2 (5 bases). V was trimmed by 5 bases and J by 4 bases, leaving 11 bases between them. Germline-derived CDR1 and CDR2 are SGHAT and FQDESV (reference sequence). CDR3 length: 14 residues. CDR3 in DNA: TGTGCCAGCAGCGGGAGCTTGGGCACCGGGGAGCTGTTTTTT. Protein: CASSGSLGTGELFF.

This clone was observed once. An end of the junction does not agree with germline; a read error may underlie this. The chain couples TRBV6-1 to TRBJ1-5; TRBD1 matches at 7 bases. The CDR3 has 13 residues. CDR1 is MNHNS and CDR2 is SASEGT in the germline V gene. CDR3 nucleotide sequence: TGTGCCAGCAGTGTCCCCCGACAGGGCCTTTTCCTTTTT. The encoded protein is CASSVPRQGLFLF.

A remark on this clone: This specimen includes other DNA sequences encoding the same CDR3. J is TRBJ2-1 and V is TRBV30; TRBD2 matches 11 bases. The CDR3 extends over 15 amino acids. Germline V lookup: CDR1 GTSNPN, CDR2 SVGIG (reference sequence). Trimming at V came to 0 bases and at J to 5 bases, leaving 3 bases not matched to a gene. The CDR3 here is CAWSVGLAGHNEQFF. The CDR3, as DNA: TGTGCCTGGAGTGTAGGACTAGCGGGCCACAATGAGCAGTTCTTC.

J is TRBJ2-5 and V is TRBV6-1; the match to TRBD2 covers 9 bases. Germline V CDR1 and CDR2: MNHNS, SASEGT. The CDR3 is made up of 17 amino acids. V lost 0 bases, J lost 2 bases, and 7 bases stayed unmatched. CDR3 region: CASSEAGASGAQETQYF. The CDR3 DNA reads TGTGCCAGCAGTGAAGCGGGGGCTAGCGGGGCACAAGAGACCCAGTACTTC.

V usage is TRBV18 and J usage is TRBJ2-5; D is perhaps TRBD2 (6 bases). V lost 6 bases, J lost 0 bases, and 8 bases lay in between. CDR1 and CDR2 from the germline V gene are KGHSH and LQKENI. The CDR3 is made up of 13 amino acids. This chain's CDR3 is CASSRGNQETQYF. CDR3 DNA: TGTGCCAGCTCCCGGGGGAACCAAGAGACCCAGTACTTC. Looking up the rest from reference TRBV18 and TRBJ2-5 gives the full variable domain: NAGVMQNPRHLVRRRGQEARLRCSPMKGHSHVYWYRQLPEEGLKFMVYLQKENIIDESGMPKERFSAEFPKEGPSILRIQQVVRGDSAAYFCASSRGNQETQYFGPGTRLLVL.

The gene calls are TRBV10-3 and TRBJ2-1, with 10 bases identical to TRBD2. The J segment lost 7 bases and the V segment lost 0 bases, leaving 12 bases of the junction unmatched. Looked up from germline, CDR1 is ENHRY and CDR2 is SYGVKD. This CDR3 is 18 amino acids long. The CDR3, as DNA: TGTGCCATCAGTGAGTCGGGTAGAGCTAGCGGGAGCAGAAATGAGCAGTTCTTC. It translates to CAISESGRASGSRNEQFF.

The rearrangement joins TRBV2 to TRBJ1-1; D not certain. CDR3 size: 15 residues. Germline values: CDR1 SNHLY, CDR2 FYNNEI. V was cut by 4 bases and J by 1 base, with 13 bases left in between. DNA for the CDR3: TGTGCCAGCAGTGTGAGGAGGCAGGCGAACACTGAAGCTTTCTTT. This sequence encodes CASSVRRQANTEAFF. The entire variable domain, with the rest obtained from reference TRBV2 and TRBJ1-1, is as follows: EPEVTQTPSHQVTQMGQEVILRCVPISNHLYFYWYRQILGQKVEFLVSFYNNEISEKSEIFDDQFSVERPDGSNFTLKIRSTKLEDSAMYFCASSVRRQANTEAFFGQGTRLTVV.

This rearrangement joins TRBV19 to TRBJ1-2, with 7 bases lining up with TRBD1. The CDR3 covers 14 residues. V shed 7 bases, J shed 0 bases, and the junction held 5 bases outside the gene matches. Germline CDR1 reads LNHDA; CDR2 reads SQIVND (reference sequence). CDR3 amino acids: CASNLGQSNYGYTF. The CDR3 DNA follows: TGTGCCAGTAACCTGGGACAGTCTAACTATGGCTACACCTTC.

This sequence joins TRBV28 and TRBJ1-1; 10 bases line up with TRBD1. Germline CDR1 MDHEN, CDR2 SYDVKM. There are 14 residues in the CDR3. With 6 bases clipped from V and 3 bases from J, the junction kept 4 bases outside the gene matches. Here the CDR3 reads CASSPGQGYTEAFF. The CDR3 DNA follows: TGTGCCAGCAGCCCGGGACAGGGGTACACTGAAGCTTTCTTT. Drawing the rest from reference TRBV28 and TRBJ1-1, the complete variable domain is DVKVTQSSRYLVKRTGEKVFLECVQDMDHENMFWYRQDPGLGLRLIYFSYDVKMKEKGDIPEGYSVSREKKERFSLILESASTNQTSMYLCASSPGQGYTEAFFGQGTRLTVV.

The chain carries TRBV5-4 and TRBJ1-1; D is possibly TRBD1 (5 bases). V lost 0 bases and J lost 1, with 10 bases in between. The germline gives CDR1 SGHNT, CDR2 YYREEE (reference sequence). This CDR3 has 15 amino acids. The CDR3 nucleotides are TGTGCCAGCAGCTTGGCTCGGGGGGGGAACACTGAAGCTTTCTTT. This codes for CASSLARGGNTEAFF.

The gene calls are TRBV29-1 and TRBJ2-5, with D possibly TRBD2 on 5 matching bases. The germline V gene encodes CDR1 SQVTM and CDR2 ANQGSEA. This CDR3 spans 14 amino acids. The V end was cut by 3 bases, the J end by 1 base, with 12 bases between. The CDR3 protein is CSVDVGETQETQYF. The CDR3 coding sequence is TGCAGCGTTGACGTCGGGGAAACCCAAGAGACCCAGTACTTC.

The chain joins TRBV2 to TRBJ1-4, with D perhaps TRBD1 (5 bases). This CDR3 contains 16 residues. Trimming removed 1 base at V and 5 bases at J, with 14 bases between. CDR1 is SNHLY and CDR2 is FYNNEI in the germline V gene. For the CDR3, the DNA is TGTGCCAGCAGTGAAGTGGGGGGACTCACCAATGAAAAACTGTTTTTT. Translation gives CASSEVGGLTNEKLFF.

The CDR3: CASSLQRFLYEQYF. In nucleotides, the CDR3 is TGTGCCAGCAGCTTACAGCGGTTCCTCTACGAGCAGTACTTC. The chain recombines TRBV5-6 with TRBJ2-5; a possible D gene is TRBD2 (5 bases). The DNA matches TRBJ2-7 better at its end, which makes the J call doubtful. This CDR3 is 14 amino acids long. The germline V gene has CDR1 SGHDT and CDR2 YYEEEE.

The J gene is TRBJ2-1, the V gene TRBV12-1; TRBD2 was called by the table and not checked on the DNA. TRBV12-1 is an annotated pseudogene. The CDR3 has 13 amino acids. This CDR3 is CASSLLAGSEQFF. The CDR3 coding sequence is TGTGCCAGCAGCTTGTTGGCGGGCAGTGAGCAGTTCTTC.

This clone was seen only a few times. This sequence joins TRBV5-1 and TRBJ2-1; 8 positions match TRBD1. The germline V gene has CDR1 SGHRS and CDR2 YFSETQ. The trim removed 5 bases at V and 9 bases at J, leaving 10 bases unmatched. The CDR3 consists of 14 residues. In DNA, the CDR3 is TGCGCCAGCAGAAGGGGACAGGCTGAAGGTGAGCAGTTCTTC. It translates to CASRRGQAEGEQFF.

The chain is built from TRBV5-1 and TRBJ2-3; 8 bases are shared with TRBD2. Germline V lookup: CDR1 SGHRS, CDR2 YFSETQ. Trimming removed 4 bases from V and 2 bases from J; junction bases left unmatched: 9. The length of the CDR3 is 16 residues. In DNA form, the CDR3 reads TGCGCCAGCAGCCCGGAGGTAGCGGGGCCCACAGATACGCAGTATTTT. Residues: CASSPEVAGPTDTQYF. The complete variable domain, with remaining parts taken from reference TRBV5-1 and TRBJ2-3, reads KAGVTQTPRYLIKTRGQQVTLSCSPISGHRSVSWYQQTPGQGLQFLFEYFSETQRNKGNFPGRFSGRQFSNSRSEMNVSTLELGDSALYLCASSPEVAGPTDTQYFGPGTRLTVL.

The chain has TRBV14 and TRBJ2-1; D may be TRBD2 (6 bases). Trimming took 5 bases from V and 0 from J, leaving 17 bases between them. CDR1 and CDR2 (germline): SGHDN, FVKESK. The length of the CDR3 is 17 residues. The CDR3 protein is CASSANFGGISYNEQFF. The CDR3 DNA is TGTGCCAGCAGCGCGAATTTCGGCGGGATCTCCTACAATGAGCAGTTCTTC.

The V gene is TRBV6-4, the J gene TRBJ1-1, with D possibly TRBD1 on 6 matching bases. CDR3 size: 16 residues. Germline values: CDR1 MRHNA, CDR2 SNTAGT. V lost 6 bases and J 0 bases, leaving 17 bases between the germline ends. The CDR3 sequence: CASRLTGLGVNTEAFF. CDR3 nucleotides: TGTGCCAGCAGACTGACAGGCCTAGGGGTGAACACTGAAGCTTTCTTT.